This T cell receptor beta chain was identified in a study of regulatory T cells in long-lasting Graves disease. As for the study in general: For a period under 3 months, newly diagnosed Graves' patients had taken antithyroid drugs.

Trimming stripped 0 bases from V and 5 bases from J, with 16 bases between. The CDR3 totals 16 residues. Germline CDR1 reads SGHKS; CDR2 reads YYEKEE (reference sequence). Time point described: newly diagnosed GD, antithyroid drugs for less than 3 months. The TCR library was made from RNA that had been extracted from PBMCs in TRIzol. To make TCR beta libraries, researchers used iRepertoire HTBI primers and Arm-PCR of CDR3 regions. TCRdb re-analysed the multiplex PCR reads in MiXCR, keeping a single row per CDR3 protein. This sample carries 500,000 to 700,000 distinct CDR3 sequences, under 20% of them seen once, and the ten largest clones take around 18%. These data were also reused for a study on T cells in Graves' hyperthyroidism and ophthalmopathy. From that paper: A first-round RT-PCR of the TCR CDR3 used the HTBI primer set. Within blood appeared most thyroid clonotypes that had expanded above 0.001.

The TCR was taken from a young woman with Graves disease. The sample was peripheral blood mononuclear cells (PBMCs), taken at new diagnosis, from a patient treated with antithyroid drugs. This sequence joins TRBV5-5 and TRBJ2-3, with D uncertain. The CDR3 bases are TGTGCCAGCAGCTTGGAGGGCGCGCTCGGGCTAGATACGCAGTATTTT. Translated: CASSLEGALGLDTQYF.